A selection of T cell receptor beta chains follows, all from one sample in a study of CD8 T cells in ankylosing spondylitis. From the 5' RACE reads, TCRdb called clonotypes with MiXCR, one entry per CDR3 protein. The sample contains 31,000 or so distinct CDR3 sequences, about 30% of which appear only once. The sample comprised synovial fluid, either unsorted or a sorted T cell fraction (not recorded which). These receptors were taken from a male donor with ankylosing spondylitis. The CDR3 runs from the conserved cysteine through the conserved F or W. Each record gives: D gene, V gene, clone size, J gene, CDR3 DNA, CDR3 protein. A D gene is named only where the DNA matches it firmly. Part of the rows lack a size; the others show once, few, many or a class for expanded clones.

>NA|TRBV11-3|few|TRBJ2-2
TGTGCCAGCAGCCTGACACCGACCGGGGAGCTGTTTTTT
CASSLTPTGELFF
>TRBD2|TRBV20-1|many|TRBJ2-7
TGCAGTGCTAGGACTAGCGGGAGGGGGGGCTACGAGCAGTACTTC
CSARTSGRGGYEQYF
>NA|TRBV19|NA|TRBJ2-3
TGTGCCAGTAGTATCGGGCAGGGCACAGATACGCAGTATTTT
CASSIGQGTDTQYF
>NA|TRBV25-1|NA|TRBJ2-5
TGTGCCAGCAGCGGGGGTGGGGAGACCCAGTACTTC
CASSGGGETQYF
>NA|TRBV20-1|NA|TRBJ2-7
TGCAGTGCTAGAGGAACTTCCTCAACCTACGAGCAGTACTTC
CSARGTSSTYEQYF
>NA|TRBV2|NA|TRBJ2-1
TGTGCCAGCAGCGACCCATTTAGGGGTGAGCAGTTCTTC
CASSDPFRGEQFF
>NA|TRBV5-1|NA|TRBJ2-2
TGCGCCAGCAGCCTCATCTGGGGACCGACCGGGGAGCTGTTTTTT
CASSLIWGPTGELFF
>NA|TRBV5-6|NA|TRBJ2-4
TGTGCCAGCAGCCCAGGGGGGGTTTCGGCCAAAAACATTCAGTACTTC
CASSPGGVSAKNIQYF
>NA|TRBV9|NA|TRBJ2-3
TGTGCCAGCAGCGTTTACCCGACATTCACAGATACGCAGTATTTT
CASSVYPTFTDTQYF
>NA|TRBV29-1|few|TRBJ2-1
TGCAGCGTTTGGGGGCAGTACAATGAGCAGTTCTTC
CSVWGQYNEQFF
>NA|TRBV7-6|NA|TRBJ2-3
TGTGCCAGCACCAGCGAGAGATGGGATACGCAGTATTTT
CASTSERWDTQYF
>TRBD1|TRBV6-1|few|TRBJ1-1
TGTGCCAGCAGTGGGACAGGGGGGAACACTGAAGCTTTCTTT
CASSGTGGNTEAFF
>NA|TRBV24-1|many|TRBJ2-3
TGTGCCACCAGTGGTTGGCGAGAGGGCACAGATACGCAGTATTTT
CATSGWREGTDTQYF
>NA|TRBV7-9|few|TRBJ2-3
TGTGCCAGCATTAGCGGTGACACAGATACGCAGTATTTT
CASISGDTDTQYF
>TRBD2|TRBV13|many|TRBJ2-5
TGTGCCAGCAGCTTCGGGACTAGCGGGAGCATGGAGACCCAGTACTTC
CASSFGTSGSMETQYF
>NA|TRBV7-9|few|TRBJ2-5
TGTGCCAGCAGCTTAGCGGGGCCTCAAGAGACCCAGTACTTC
CASSLAGPQETQYF
>NA|TRBV5-1|few|TRBJ1-1
TGCGCCAGCAGTTTGAACTCAGGCACTGAAGCTTTCTTT
CASSLNSGTEAFF
>TRBD1|TRBV12-3/TRBV12-4|NA|TRBJ1-5
TGTGCCAGCAGTTGGACAGGCCATCAGCCCCAGCATTTT
CASSWTGHQPQHF
>NA|TRBV18|NA|TRBJ1-1
TGTGCCAGCTCACTCGGGCAGGGGATCTTGGACACTGAAGCTTTCTTT
CASSLGQGILDTEAFF
>NA|TRBV2|NA|TRBJ1-1
TGTGCCAGCAGTGAGGAGGGGTTCACTGAAGCTTTCTTT
CASSEEGFTEAFF
>NA|TRBV6-4|few|TRBJ2-6
TGTGCCAGCAGTGACGGGAGTGGGGCCAACGTCCTGACTTTC
CASSDGSGANVLTF
>TRBD2|TRBV15|NA|TRBJ2-1
TGTGCCACCAGCAGACCGGGACTAGCGGGAGGATTAAATGAGCAGTTCTTC
CATSRPGLAGGLNEQFF
>TRBD1|TRBV10-3|NA|TRBJ2-7
TGTGCCACAAGCCGGGACAGCTCCTACGAGCAGTACTTC
CATSRDSSYEQYF
>NA|TRBV2|NA|TRBJ2-7
TGTGCCAGCATCGAGCAGACCTACGAGCAGTACTTC
CASIEQTYEQYF